What follows are 31 T cell receptor beta chains derived from one specimen sequenced in a study of T cell responses to AZD1222 COVID-19 vaccine. Using immunoSEQ multiplex PCR, the repertoire was profiled, and TCRdb retains in-frame clones only, with some absent. The table includes about 96,000 clones, about nine tenths detected once. Sequences were derived from peripheral blood, sampled on day 0 of AZD1222 vaccination. The source is an adult in good health.

J is TRBJ2-7 and V is TRBV3-1 (or the pseudogene TRBV3-2); perhaps D is TRBD1 or TRBD2 (5 bases each). Germline CDR1 LGHDT, CDR2 YNNKEL (reference sequence). V dropped 1 base and J dropped 0 bases, with 13 bases sitting between them. The CDR3 runs 16 residues. CDR3 sequence reads: CASSQVRGSSSYEQYF. The CDR3 region has the DNA TGTGCCAGCAGCCAAGTCCGGGGCTCTAGCTCCTACGAGCAGTACTTC.

The sample holds one count of this clone. J is TRBJ1-6 and V is TRBV30; possibly TRBD1 for D (5 bases). CDR3 length equals 13 residues. The ends were cut back, 4 bases at V and 7 bases at J, with 11 bases in the middle. Germline V CDR1 and CDR2: GTSNPN, SVGIG (reference sequence). The CDR3 sequence is CAWTGFINSPLHF. The CDR3 DNA sequence: TGTGCCTGGACAGGGTTTATCAATTCACCCCTCCACTTT.

A single count supports this clone. The rearrangement joins TRBV28 to TRBJ2-1; TRBD2 agrees at 8 bases. Germline-derived CDR1 and CDR2 are MDHEN and SYDVKM. V lost 7 bases and J lost 5; bases outside the gene matches: 13. The CDR3 covers 16 residues. For the CDR3, the DNA is TGTGCCAGCACCATGCCCGTTGGGCGGGAGGACAATGAGCAGTTCTTC. Translation: CASTMPVGREDNEQFF.

The chain links TRBV5-1 to TRBJ2-5, with D perhaps given as TRBD1 or TRBD2 (5 bases each). CDR3 length: 16 amino acids. V dropped 6 bases and J dropped 4 bases, with 22 bases sitting between them. CDR1 is SGHRS, CDR2 YFSETQ, per germline. The CDR3 nucleotides are TGCGCCAGCACTGGGACGTGGGCCGGTATTGGAGAGACCCAGTACTTC. Its protein product is CASTGTWAGIGETQYF.

This chain joins TRBV4-3 and TRBJ1-5; 7 bases align to TRBD1. CDR1 LGHNA and CDR2 YSLEER come from the germline V gene. The CDR3 sequence is 15 residues long. The junction had 5 bases not matched to a gene; V was cut back by 5 bases and J by 1 base. DNA of the CDR3: TGCGCCAGCAGCGGAGGCAGGGGGAGCAATCAGCCCCAGCATTTT. This codes for CASSGGRGSNQPQHF.

The chain has TRBV12-3 or TRBV12-4 and TRBJ1-1, with D perhaps TRBD1 (6 bases). This CDR3 has 13 amino acids. V was shortened by 8 bases and J by 8 bases, with 18 bases between the two germline ends. This chain's CDR3 is CASQRDRTLEAFF. CDR3 coding DNA: TGTGCCAGCCAACGTGACAGGACTTTAGAAGCTTTCTTT.

J is TRBJ2-7 and V is TRBV4-3; D tentatively fits TRBD1 or TRBD2 (5 bases each). There are 15 residues in the CDR3. Between the trimmed V and J ends, which lost 4 bases and 4 bases, there was a span of 17 bases. The germline gives CDR1 LGHNA, CDR2 YSLEER. The CDR3: CASSLGTTDLYEQYF. DNA for the CDR3: TGCGCCAGCAGCCTTGGGACCACCGACCTATACGAGCAGTACTTC.

This chain connects TRBV7-9 to TRBJ1-1; the D is unclear. This CDR3 comprises 15 residues. Trimming cost V 0 bases and J 5 bases, with 13 bases left between them. Germline CDR1 is SEHNR and CDR2 is FQNEAQ (reference sequence). CDR3 amino acids: CASSLAAGSPTEAFF. The CDR3 region has the DNA TGTGCCAGCAGCTTAGCGGCCGGGTCACCTACTGAAGCTTTCTTT.

This chain connects TRBV29-1 to TRBJ2-7; D is possibly TRBD2 (5 bases). V lost 7 bases, J lost 2 bases, and 12 bases lay in between. Germline-derived CDR1 and CDR2 are SQVTM and ANQGSEA. The CDR3 runs to 12 residues. CDR3 residues: CSAATGTYEQYF. In DNA form, the CDR3 reads TGCAGCGCCGCGACCGGGACCTACGAGCAGTACTTC.

The chain links TRBV4-2 to TRBJ1-1; D is perhaps TRBD1 (5 bases). V dropped 0 bases and J dropped 0 bases, with 11 bases sitting between them. Germline V gene sequence: CDR1 LGHNA, CDR2 YNFKEQ. The CDR3 covers 16 residues. The CDR3: CASSQETSTVNTEAFF. DNA of the CDR3: TGTGCCAGCAGCCAAGAAACTTCGACAGTGAACACTGAAGCTTTCTTT.

The chain employs TRBV6-4 and TRBJ2-1; TRBD2 agrees at 7 bases. V was clipped by 2 bases and J by 7 bases; unmatched bases: 5. The germline gives CDR1 MRHNA, CDR2 SNTAGT. This CDR3 is built from 14 residues. This CDR3 reads CASSDPGRTNEQFF. CDR3 nucleotide sequence: TGTGCCAGCAGTGACCCCGGGAGGACGAATGAGCAGTTCTTC.

This sequence joins TRBV12-5 and TRBJ2-5; tentatively, D is TRBD1 (6 bases). Per germline, CDR1 LGHNT and CDR2 FRNRAP. There are 14 residues in the CDR3. Trimming pared 0 bases from V and 2 bases from J, leaving 7 bases between. In DNA form, the CDR3 reads TGTGCTAGTGGTTTGGTGGACAGACAAGAGACCCAGTACTTC. It yields the protein CASGLVDRQETQYF.

The chain has TRBV5-1 and TRBJ2-7, with 9 positions matching TRBD1. The CDR3 spans 15 residues. CDR1 is SGHRS and CDR2 is YFSETQ in the germline V gene. The V and J ends lost 4 bases and 0 bases, in that order; junction bases with no gene match: 5. This CDR3 reads CASSDGTGSSYEQYF. The CDR3 DNA is TGCGCCAGCAGCGACGGGACAGGGAGCTCCTACGAGCAGTACTTC.

The rearrangement uses TRBV27 and TRBJ2-3; 11 nucleotides align to TRBD2. Germline CDR1 MNHEY, CDR2 SMNVEV (reference sequence). J was trimmed by 4 bases and V by 4 bases; bases with no gene match: 4. The CDR3 loop spans 15 amino acids. CDR3 sequence reads: CASSSGLAEADTQYF. CDR3 sequence (DNA): TGTGCCAGCAGTTCGGGACTAGCGGAGGCAGATACGCAGTATTTT.

V gene TRBV4-3 combines with J gene TRBJ1-2; no definite D call. Trimming took 0 bases from V and 8 from J, leaving 13 bases between them. CDR1 and CDR2 (germline): LGHNA, YSLEER. This CDR3 has 14 amino acids. CDR3 region: CASSQEARIHGYTF. The CDR3 DNA reads TGCGCCAGCAGCCAAGAAGCCAGGATCCACGGCTACACCTTC.

The chain joins TRBV5-1 to TRBJ2-7; 8 positions agree with TRBD1. Germline CDR1 is SGHRS and CDR2 is YFSETQ. The CDR3 spans 14 residues. V was clipped by 5 bases and J by 2 bases; unmatched bases: 6. CDR3 sequence: CASRWGQDAYEQYF. CDR3 bases: TGCGCCAGCAGGTGGGGACAGGACGCCTACGAGCAGTACTTC.

This clone was seen just once. The V call is TRBV10-3, the J call TRBJ2-7; 7 bases line up with TRBD2. Germline V gene data show CDR1 as ENHRY and CDR2 as SYGVKD. The CDR3 has 14 amino acids. V shed 0 bases and J 3 bases; nucleotides not matched to a gene: 2. The CDR3 coding sequence is TGTGCCATCAGTGAGTCAAGCGGGATCTACGAGCAGTACTTC. It encodes CAISESSGIYEQYF.

The V call is TRBV4-3, the J call TRBJ2-7; perhaps TRBD2 as D (6 bases). The CDR3 loop spans 17 amino acids. Germline V CDR1 and CDR2: LGHNA, YSLEER. V gave up 3 bases and J gave up 2 bases, with 20 bases separating them. DNA of the CDR3: TGCGCCAGCAGCCAGGGGGTGAGTTGGGACTCAACCTACGAGCAGTACTTC. It is translated as CASSQGVSWDSTYEQYF.

This clone was seen just once. The chain recombines TRBV6-2 or TRBV6-3 with TRBJ1-5; D is unresolved. Looked up from germline, CDR1 is MNHEY and CDR2 is SVGEGT. The V gene lost 3 bases and the J gene lost 3 bases, with 9 bases spanning the gap. This CDR3 has 14 residues. CDR3 protein: CASSYEQINQPQHF. The CDR3 nucleotides are TGTGCCAGCAGTTATGAACAGATCAATCAGCCCCAGCATTTT.

The gene calls are TRBV9 and TRBJ2-5, with 8 positions matching TRBD2. The V gene end was trimmed by 4 bases and the J gene end by 1 base; junction bases not matched to a gene: 9. This CDR3 has 16 residues. Per germline, CDR1 SGDLS and CDR2 YYNGEE. The CDR3 sequence is CASSSLASGLQETQYF. CDR3 DNA sequence: TGTGCCAGCAGCTCGCTCGCTAGCGGGCTCCAAGAGACCCAGTACTTC.

The genes are TRBV7-3 and TRBJ2-7; D not resolved. The ends were cut back, 4 bases at V and 3 bases at J, with 10 bases in the middle. Germline loops: CDR1 SGHTA, CDR2 FQGTGA. CDR3 length: 13 residues. The CDR3 loop is CASSSDRFYEQYF. The CDR3 nucleotides are TGTGCCAGCAGCTCGGATCGGTTCTACGAGCAGTACTTC.

The gene calls are TRBV5-1 and TRBJ2-5; 10 nucleotides align to TRBD2. The V gene's germline CDR1 is SGHRS and CDR2 YFSETQ. The CDR3 loop spans 16 amino acids. Unmatched junction bases numbered 5, after V lost 3 bases and J lost 0 bases. The CDR3 region has the DNA TGCGCCAGCAGCTACTGGACTAGCGGCTACCAAGAGACCCAGTACTTC. The encoded protein is CASSYWTSGYQETQYF. Combining the CDR3 with reference TRBV5-1 and TRBJ2-5 gives the whole variable domain KAGVTQTPRYLIKTRGQQVTLSCSPISGHRSVSWYQQTPGQGLQFLFEYFSETQRNKGNFPGRFSGRQFSNSRSEMNVSTLELGDSALYLCASSYWTSGYQETQYFGPGTRLLVL.

Of note for this clone: Other nucleotide sequences in the sample specify the same CDR3. The gene calls are TRBV6-5 and TRBJ1-5; 8 bases are shared with TRBD1. CDR1 MNHEY and CDR2 SVGAGI come from the germline V gene. V trimming: 6 bases; J trimming: 2 bases; junction bases outside the gene matches: 6. The CDR3 consists of 15 residues. The CDR3 DNA follows: TGTGCCAGCAGAGCACAGGGGGTCGGCAATCAGCCCCAGCATTTT. Protein sequence: CASRAQGVGNQPQHF.

For the CDR3, the DNA is TGCGCCAGCAGCCAAGATCCACTAGCGGGAGAGACCCAGTACTTC. Its translation: CASSQDPLAGETQYF. The J gene is TRBJ2-5, the V gene TRBV4-3, with 9 bases lining up with TRBD2. The CDR3 contains 15 residues. After removal of 0 bases from V and 4 bases from J, the junction contained 3 bases not matched to a gene. Per the germline V gene, CDR1 is LGHNA and CDR2 is YSLEER.

The rearrangement joins TRBV10-3 to TRBJ2-7, with 12 bases fitting TRBD1. Germline loops: CDR1 ENHRY, CDR2 SYGVKD. CDR3 length: 17 amino acids. The junction had 11 bases not matched to a gene; V was cut back by 6 bases and J by 2 bases. CDR3 sequence reads: CAIRASQGQGAPYEQYF. In DNA, the CDR3 is TGTGCCATCAGGGCCTCCCAGGGACAGGGGGCCCCCTACGAGCAGTACTTC.

The chain couples TRBV5-4 to TRBJ2-7; perhaps TRBD2 as D (6 bases). The germline V gene encodes CDR1 SGHNT and CDR2 YYREEE (reference sequence). V was pared by 0 bases and J by 2 bases, with 15 bases between. CDR3 size: 16 residues. This CDR3 is CASSLGTGSLTYEQYF. CDR3 DNA sequence: TGTGCCAGCAGCTTGGGGACCGGGAGTCTTACCTACGAGCAGTACTTC.

The chain couples TRBV28 to TRBJ1-5, with TRBD1 matching 7 bases. Germline trimming cut 4 bases from V and 1 base from J; bases unmatched to any gene: 7. The CDR3 runs 16 residues. CDR1 is MDHEN and CDR2 is SYDVKM in the germline V gene. The CDR3 region has the DNA TGTGCCAGCAGTTCCCAGGGGGGGGCAAGCAATCAGCCCCAGCATTTT. Encoded protein: CASSSQGGASNQPQHF. Together with reference TRBV28 and TRBJ1-5, the CDR3 gives the full variable domain: DVKVTQSSRYLVKRTGEKVFLECVQDMDHENMFWYRQDPGLGLRLIYFSYDVKMKEKGDIPEGYSVSREKKERFSLILESASTNQTSMYLCASSSQGGASNQPQHFGDGTRLSIL.

The V call is TRBV4-2, the J call TRBJ2-3; D gene uncertain. This CDR3 has 13 amino acids. CDR1 is LGHNA and CDR2 is YNFKEQ in the germline V gene. V dropped 2 bases and J dropped 1 base, with 4 bases sitting between them. As DNA, the CDR3 is TGTGCCAGCAGCCAACAGGGCACAGATACGCAGTATTTT. Translating it yields CASSQQGTDTQYF.

On this clone itself: At one boundary the junction diverges from the germline segment, which might be a read error. The rearrangement joins TRBV29-1 to TRBJ2-2; D is unclear. The CDR3 contains 11 residues. The germline V gene encodes CDR1 SQVTM and CDR2 ANQGSEA. This chain's CDR3 is CSVDRAGELFF. In DNA form, the CDR3 reads TGCAGCGTTGATCGGGCCGGAGAGCTGTTTTTT.

The chain recombines TRBV4-3 with TRBJ1-4, with D maybe TRBD1 (6 bases). This CDR3 region has 15 residues. Germline values: CDR1 LGHNA, CDR2 YSLEER. Between the trimmed V and J ends, which lost 4 bases and 7 bases, there was a span of 16 bases. The CDR3 spells CASSPGAGSGEKLFF. CDR3 in DNA: TGCGCCAGCAGCCCAGGGGCAGGCTCCGGTGAAAAACTGTTTTTT.

The genes are TRBV28 and TRBJ1-5; 8 bases are shared with TRBD1. This CDR3 region has 15 residues. Per germline, CDR1 MDHEN and CDR2 SYDVKM. J gave up 3 bases and V 3 bases, and 4 bases lay outside the gene matches. CDR3 residues: CASSFETGVNQPQHF. CDR3 in DNA: TGTGCCAGCAGTTTTGAGACAGGGGTCAATCAGCCCCAGCATTTT. Variable domain in full (rest from reference TRBV28 and TRBJ1-5): DVKVTQSSRYLVKRTGEKVFLECVQDMDHENMFWYRQDPGLGLRLIYFSYDVKMKEKGDIPEGYSVSREKKERFSLILESASTNQTSMYLCASSFETGVNQPQHFGDGTRLSIL.